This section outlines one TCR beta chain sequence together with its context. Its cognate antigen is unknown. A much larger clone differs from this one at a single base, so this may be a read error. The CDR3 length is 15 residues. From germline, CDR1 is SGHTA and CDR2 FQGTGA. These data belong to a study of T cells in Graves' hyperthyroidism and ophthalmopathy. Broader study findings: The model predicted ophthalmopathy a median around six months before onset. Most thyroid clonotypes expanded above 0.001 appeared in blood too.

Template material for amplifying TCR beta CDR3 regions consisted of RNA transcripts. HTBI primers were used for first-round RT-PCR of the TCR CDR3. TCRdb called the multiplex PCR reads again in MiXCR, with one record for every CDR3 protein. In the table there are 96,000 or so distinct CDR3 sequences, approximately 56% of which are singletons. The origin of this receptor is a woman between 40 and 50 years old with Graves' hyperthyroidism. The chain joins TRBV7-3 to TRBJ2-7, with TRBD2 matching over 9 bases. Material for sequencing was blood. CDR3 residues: CASREIAGESYEQHF. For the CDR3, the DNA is TGTGCCAGCAGGGAAATAGCGGGAGAATCCTACGAGCAGCACTTC.